One and the same sample provided the 6 T cell receptor beta chains below, sequenced in a study of cytomegalovirus exposure and HLA in healthy donors. The PCR had 60 Vbeta and 13 Jbeta primers. Measured with immunoSEQ multiplex PCR; TCRdb has only the in-frame clones, and not every one. The top ten hold around 1.6% of the sample, which has about 180,000 clones, around 80% seen once. Sequencing was carried out using PBMCs. These receptors were taken from a man younger than 35 in good health and CMV-seronegative.

The genes are TRBV6-6 and TRBJ2-7; D remains unclear. The ends were cut back, 6 bases at V and 2 bases at J, with 8 bases in the middle. This CDR3 spans 12 amino acids. Per the germline V gene, CDR1 is MNHNY and CDR2 is SVGAGI (reference sequence). The CDR3 loop is CASSPSPYEQYF. DNA for the CDR3: TGTGCCAGCAGCCCCAGTCCCTACGAGCAGTACTTC.

The V gene is TRBV30, the J gene TRBJ2-5; 9 bases line up with TRBD1. The V gene's germline CDR1 is GTSNPN and CDR2 SVGIG (reference sequence). V gave up 3 bases and J gave up 4 bases; unmatched junction bases: 6. The CDR3 length is 14 residues. The CDR3 protein is CAWSQGQGGETQYF. The CDR3 DNA sequence: TGTGCCTGGAGCCAGGGACAGGGTGGAGAGACCCAGTACTTC.

V usage is TRBV28 and J usage is TRBJ2-5; D gene ambiguous. This CDR3 is built from 15 residues. Per germline, CDR1 MDHEN and CDR2 SYDVKM. The ends were cut back, 1 base at V and 2 bases at J, with 11 bases in the middle. The CDR3 reads CASSLSAVGQETQYF. CDR3 in DNA: TGTGCCAGCAGTTTATCCGCGGTTGGGCAAGAGACCCAGTACTTC.

The chain recombines TRBV19 with TRBJ2-3, with 8 bases lining up with TRBD2. The V segment lost 2 bases and the J segment 3 bases; nucleotides outside the gene matches: 7. Germline V gives CDR1 LNHDA, CDR2 SQIVND (reference sequence). The length of the CDR3 is 16 residues. Written as DNA, the CDR3 is TGTGCCAGTAGTATAATGGGACTAGTCCCAACAGATACGCAGTATTTT. Translation gives CASSIMGLVPTDTQYF.

The V call is TRBV5-1, the J call TRBJ2-3; 8 bases are shared with TRBD2. Germline lookup yields CDR1 SGHRS and CDR2 YFSETQ. Trimming at V came to 5 bases and at J to 5 bases, leaving 10 bases not matched to a gene. The CDR3 runs 15 residues. The CDR3 is CASRRLAGRVDTQYF. CDR3 coding DNA: TGCGCCAGCAGGCGCTTAGCGGGGCGGGTAGATACGCAGTATTTT.

This clone was found once. This rearrangement joins TRBV6-5 to TRBJ1-2; D gene unclear. CDR1 MNHEY and CDR2 SVGAGI come from the germline V gene. This CDR3 spans 13 amino acids. Between the trimmed V and J ends, which lost 3 bases and 3 bases, there was a span of 8 bases. CDR3 coding DNA: TGTGCCAGCAGTTATAAAGCCGACTATGGCTACACCTTC. Encoded protein: CASSYKADYGYTF.